The rows below give T cell receptor beta chains drawn from one sample of a study of human T cells and chemical hapten exposure. One entry per CDR3 protein, called by TCRdb with MiXCR from the RACE reads. The table records 80,000 to 100,000 distinct CDR3 sequences, 10% to 12% of them present only once. The sequencing used whole blood, collected in connection with sensitization to the hapten diphenylcyclopropenone (DPC). Receptors originate from a woman in her sixties or seventies with alopecia areata. Some clones in this sample may be carry-over from other donors' samples. Both conserved end residues are part of each CDR3. The D gene is left open where the match is weak. Not every row has a clone size; where given, it reads once, few, many or a size class.

j_call: TRBJ2-1
d_call: TRBD2
v_call: TRBV12-3/TRBV12-4
clone_size: few
cdr3_nt: TGTGCCAGCAGTCCCAACCTGGGACTAGAGCAGTTCTTC
cdr3_aa: CASSPNLGLEQFF

j_call: TRBJ1-5
d_call: -
v_call: TRBV20-1
clone_size: -
cdr3_nt: TGCAGTGCTAGAGGGCACGGGTATAGCAATCAGCCCCAGCATTTT
cdr3_aa: CSARGHGYSNQPQHF

j_call: TRBJ1-1
d_call: -
v_call: TRBV7-2
clone_size: few
cdr3_nt: TGTGCCAGCAGCTTACCACACATCGTTGTAGCTTTCTTT
cdr3_aa: CASSLPHIVVAFF

j_call: TRBJ2-5
d_call: TRBD2
v_call: TRBV7-7
clone_size: many
cdr3_nt: TGTGCTAGCAGCCGGGGAGCGGGGGGACAAGAGACCCAGTACTTC
cdr3_aa: CASSRGAGGQETQYF

j_call: TRBJ1-6
d_call: -
v_call: TRBV10-1
clone_size: few
cdr3_nt: TGCGCCAGCAGTGATGGGATCTCACCCCTCCACTTT
cdr3_aa: CASSDGISPLHF

j_call: TRBJ2-3
d_call: -
v_call: TRBV5-1
clone_size: -
cdr3_nt: TGCGCCAGCAGCTTGGTGCTGGACAAAGGGAATACGCAGTATTTT
cdr3_aa: CASSLVLDKGNTQYF

j_call: TRBJ2-5
d_call: TRBD1
v_call: TRBV5-1
clone_size: many
cdr3_nt: TGCGCCAGCAGCTTGGTGGGGACAGCATCCCAAGAGACCCAGTACTTC
cdr3_aa: CASSLVGTASQETQYF

j_call: TRBJ2-3
d_call: -
v_call: TRBV5-1
clone_size: -
cdr3_nt: TGCGCCAGCAAGAGGGAAGGCACAGATACGCAGTATTTT
cdr3_aa: CASKREGTDTQYF

j_call: TRBJ1-2
d_call: TRBD1
v_call: TRBV5-4
clone_size: few
cdr3_nt: TGTGCCAGCAGCTCTGCGACAGGGGCTTATGGCTACACCTTC
cdr3_aa: CASSSATGAYGYTF

j_call: TRBJ2-5
d_call: TRBD2
v_call: TRBV11-2
clone_size: many
cdr3_nt: TGTGCCAGCAGCGGTCGGGGGGGAGAGACCCAGTACTTC
cdr3_aa: CASSGRGGETQYF

j_call: TRBJ1-1
d_call: -
v_call: TRBV4-1
clone_size: -
cdr3_nt: TGCGCCAGCAGCCAGAATAACTGGGCTGAAGCTTTCTTT
cdr3_aa: CASSQNNWAEAFF

j_call: TRBJ2-2
d_call: TRBD1
v_call: TRBV10-3
clone_size: many
cdr3_nt: TGTGCCACGACGGGACAGGGGGATGTCGGGGAGCTGTTTTTT
cdr3_aa: CATTGQGDVGELFF

j_call: TRBJ1-1
d_call: TRBD1
v_call: TRBV10-3
clone_size: many
cdr3_nt: TGTGCCATCAGCGGAGAAACAGGGGAATCTGAAGCTTTCTTT
cdr3_aa: CAISGETGESEAFF

j_call: TRBJ2-3
d_call: TRBD1
v_call: TRBV19
clone_size: few
cdr3_nt: TGTGCCAGTAGTACCTTAGGACAGGGAGATACGCAGTATTTT
cdr3_aa: CASSTLGQGDTQYF

j_call: TRBJ2-5
d_call: -
v_call: TRBV11-2
clone_size: -
cdr3_nt: TGTGCCAGCAGCTTTAGCAGCCAAGAGACCCAGTACTTC
cdr3_aa: CASSFSSQETQYF

j_call: TRBJ2-2
d_call: -
v_call: TRBV7-6
clone_size: many
cdr3_nt: TGTGCCAGCAGCCCATGGACCGGGGGAAACACCGGGGAGCTGTTTTTT
cdr3_aa: CASSPWTGGNTGELFF

j_call: TRBJ1-6
d_call: -
v_call: TRBV2
clone_size: -
cdr3_nt: TGTGCCAGCAGTGAACAGGGGATGGATAATTCACCCCTCCACTTT
cdr3_aa: CASSEQGMDNSPLHF

j_call: TRBJ2-7
d_call: TRBD1
v_call: TRBV10-3
clone_size: few
cdr3_nt: TGTGCCATCAGTGATGCCGGGACAGGGATTTACGAGCAGTACTTC
cdr3_aa: CAISDAGTGIYEQYF

j_call: TRBJ2-2
d_call: TRBD2
v_call: TRBV4-2
clone_size: -
cdr3_nt: TGTGCCAGCAGCCAGCAGACTAGCGGGGAGACCGGGGAGCTGTTTTTT
cdr3_aa: CASSQQTSGETGELFF

j_call: TRBJ2-3
d_call: TRBD1
v_call: TRBV5-1
clone_size: few
cdr3_nt: TGCGCCAGCAGCTTCTCGCTACGAGGGACAGGGTTAAATGGAGATACGCAGTATTTT
cdr3_aa: CASSFSLRGTGLNGDTQYF

j_call: TRBJ1-3
d_call: -
v_call: TRBV9
clone_size: many
cdr3_nt: TGTGCCAGCAGCGTAGATGGGGGCTCTGGAAACACCATATATTTT
cdr3_aa: CASSVDGGSGNTIYF

j_call: TRBJ1-2
d_call: TRBD1
v_call: TRBV12-3/TRBV12-4
clone_size: many
cdr3_nt: TGTGCCAGCAGTCCAGGGGGGGGCGCATATGGCTACACCTTC
cdr3_aa: CASSPGGGAYGYTF

j_call: TRBJ1-2
d_call: -
v_call: TRBV9
clone_size: few
cdr3_nt: TGTGCCAGCAGCGAAGACTTGAGCTATGGCTACACCTTC
cdr3_aa: CASSEDLSYGYTF

j_call: TRBJ2-1
d_call: -
v_call: TRBV14
clone_size: -
cdr3_nt: TGTGCCAGCAGCCAGAGTAGGGGGGGCGAGCAGTTCTTC
cdr3_aa: CASSQSRGGEQFF

j_call: TRBJ2-3
d_call: -
v_call: TRBV29-1
clone_size: -
cdr3_nt: TGCAGCGTTGAACGAGTAGATACGCAGTATTTT
cdr3_aa: CSVERVDTQYF

j_call: TRBJ2-1
d_call: -
v_call: TRBV11-3
clone_size: many
cdr3_nt: TGTGCCAGCAGCCTCGTTCCCGGGAATGAGCAGTTCTTC
cdr3_aa: CASSLVPGNEQFF

j_call: TRBJ1-2
d_call: -
v_call: TRBV27
clone_size: many
cdr3_nt: TGTGCCAGCAGTTCTGGTGGTAGGGTGTACACCTTC
cdr3_aa: CASSSGGRVYTF

j_call: TRBJ2-1
d_call: TRBD2
v_call: TRBV7-3
clone_size: few
cdr3_nt: TGTGCCAGCAGCAGCGGGGGGCTCCGATACAATGAGCAGTTCTTC
cdr3_aa: CASSSGGLRYNEQFF

j_call: TRBJ2-3
d_call: TRBD2
v_call: TRBV27
clone_size: few
cdr3_nt: TGTGCCAGCAGTTCTCTAGCGGGGATTAGCACAGATACGCAGTATTTT
cdr3_aa: CASSSLAGISTDTQYF